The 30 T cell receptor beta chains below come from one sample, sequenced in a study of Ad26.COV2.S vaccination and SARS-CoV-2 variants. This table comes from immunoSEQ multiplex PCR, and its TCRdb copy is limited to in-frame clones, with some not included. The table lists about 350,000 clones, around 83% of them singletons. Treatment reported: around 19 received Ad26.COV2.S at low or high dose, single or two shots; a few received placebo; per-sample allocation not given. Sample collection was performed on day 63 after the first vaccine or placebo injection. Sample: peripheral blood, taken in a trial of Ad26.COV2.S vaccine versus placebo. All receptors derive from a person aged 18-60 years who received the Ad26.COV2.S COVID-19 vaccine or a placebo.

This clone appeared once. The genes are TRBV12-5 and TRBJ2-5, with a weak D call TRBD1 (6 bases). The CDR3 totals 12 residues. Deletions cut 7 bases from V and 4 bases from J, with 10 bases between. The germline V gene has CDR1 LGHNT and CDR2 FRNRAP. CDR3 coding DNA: TGTGCTAGTGCCCTGGGGGCAGAGACCCAGTACTTC. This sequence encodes CASALGAETQYF.

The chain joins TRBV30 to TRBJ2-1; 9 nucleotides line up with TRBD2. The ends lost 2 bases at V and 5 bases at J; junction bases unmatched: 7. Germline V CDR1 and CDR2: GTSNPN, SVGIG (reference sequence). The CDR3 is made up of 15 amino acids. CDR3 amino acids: CAWSKGLAGHNEQFF. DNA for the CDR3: TGTGCCTGGAGTAAAGGGCTAGCGGGACACAATGAGCAGTTCTTC.

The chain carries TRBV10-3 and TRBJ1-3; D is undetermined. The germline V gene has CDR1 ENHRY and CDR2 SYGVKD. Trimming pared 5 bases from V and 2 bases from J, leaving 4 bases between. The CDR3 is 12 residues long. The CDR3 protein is CAISSPGNTIYF. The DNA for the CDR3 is TGTGCCATCAGTTCCCCTGGAAACACCATATATTTT.

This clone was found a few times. CDR3: CASRQGTYEQYF. The CDR3 bases are TGTGCCAGCAGACAGGGAACCTACGAGCAGTACTTC. This rearrangement joins TRBV6-5 to TRBJ2-7, with D maybe TRBD1 (6 bases). The CDR3 totals 12 residues. Trimming cost V 6 bases and J 2 bases, with 8 bases left between them. Per the germline V gene, CDR1 is MNHEY and CDR2 is SVGAGI.

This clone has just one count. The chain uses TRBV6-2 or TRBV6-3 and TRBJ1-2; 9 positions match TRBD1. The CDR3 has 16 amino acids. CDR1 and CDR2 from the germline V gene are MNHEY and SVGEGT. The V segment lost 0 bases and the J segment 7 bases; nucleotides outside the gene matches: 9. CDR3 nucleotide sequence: TGTGCCAGCAGTTACTCCTCCGGGACAGGGTCCCCTGGCTACACCTTC. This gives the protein CASSYSSGTGSPGYTF.

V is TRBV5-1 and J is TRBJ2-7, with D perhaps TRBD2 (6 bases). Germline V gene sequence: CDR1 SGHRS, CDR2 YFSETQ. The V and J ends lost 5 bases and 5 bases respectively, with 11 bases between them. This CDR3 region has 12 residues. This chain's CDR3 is CASSVGGHEQYF. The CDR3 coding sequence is TGCGCCAGCAGTGTGGGAGGCCACGAGCAGTACTTC. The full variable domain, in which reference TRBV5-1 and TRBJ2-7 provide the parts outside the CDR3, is KAGVTQTPRYLIKTRGQQVTLSCSPISGHRSVSWYQQTPGQGLQFLFEYFSETQRNKGNFPGRFSGRQFSNSRSEMNVSTLELGDSALYLCASSVGGHEQYFGPGTRLTVT.

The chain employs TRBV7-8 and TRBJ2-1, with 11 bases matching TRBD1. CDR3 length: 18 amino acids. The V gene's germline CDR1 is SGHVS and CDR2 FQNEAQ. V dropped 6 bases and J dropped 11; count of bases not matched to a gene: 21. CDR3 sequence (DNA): TGTGCCAGCAGTTACGCTCTAGCCCGGGACAGGGGGTCGGATCAGCAGTTCTTC. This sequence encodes CASSYALARDRGSDQQFF. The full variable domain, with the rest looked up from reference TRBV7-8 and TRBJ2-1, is GAGVSQSPRYKVAKRGQDVALRCDPISGHVSLFWYQQALGQGPEFLTYFQNEAQLDKSGLPSDRFFAERPEGSVSTLKIQRTQQEDSAVYLCASSYALARDRGSDQQFFGPGTRLTVL.

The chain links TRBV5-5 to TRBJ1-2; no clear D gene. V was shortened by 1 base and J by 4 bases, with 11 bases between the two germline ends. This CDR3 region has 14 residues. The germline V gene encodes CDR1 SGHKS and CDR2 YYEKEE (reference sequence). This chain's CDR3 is CASSLFSTLYGYTF. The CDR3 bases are TGTGCCAGCAGCTTGTTTAGTACTCTCTATGGCTACACCTTC.

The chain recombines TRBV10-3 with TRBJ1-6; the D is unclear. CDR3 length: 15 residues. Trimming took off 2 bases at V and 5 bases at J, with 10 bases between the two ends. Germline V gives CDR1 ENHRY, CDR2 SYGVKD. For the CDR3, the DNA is TGTGCCATCAGTGAGATACACGTTAATAATTCACCCCTCCACTTT. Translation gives CAISEIHVNNSPLHF.

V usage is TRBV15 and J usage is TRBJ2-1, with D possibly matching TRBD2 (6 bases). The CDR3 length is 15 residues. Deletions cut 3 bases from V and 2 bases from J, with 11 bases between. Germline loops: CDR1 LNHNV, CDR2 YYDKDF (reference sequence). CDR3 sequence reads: CATSRITSPYNEQFF. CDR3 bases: TGTGCCACCAGCAGGATAACTAGCCCCTACAATGAGCAGTTCTTC.

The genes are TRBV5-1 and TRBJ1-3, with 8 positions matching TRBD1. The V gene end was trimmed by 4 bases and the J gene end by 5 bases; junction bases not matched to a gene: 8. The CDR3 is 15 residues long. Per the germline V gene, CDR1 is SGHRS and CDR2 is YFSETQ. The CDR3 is CASSPQTGVRNTIYF. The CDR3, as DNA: TGCGCCAGCAGCCCACAGACAGGGGTGAGAAACACCATATATTTT.

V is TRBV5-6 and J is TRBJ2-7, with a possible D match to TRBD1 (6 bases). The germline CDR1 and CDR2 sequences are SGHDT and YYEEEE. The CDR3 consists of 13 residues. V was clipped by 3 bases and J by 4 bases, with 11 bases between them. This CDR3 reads CASSSGDRYEQYF. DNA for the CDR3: TGTGCCAGCAGCTCAGGGGATAGATACGAGCAGTACTTC.

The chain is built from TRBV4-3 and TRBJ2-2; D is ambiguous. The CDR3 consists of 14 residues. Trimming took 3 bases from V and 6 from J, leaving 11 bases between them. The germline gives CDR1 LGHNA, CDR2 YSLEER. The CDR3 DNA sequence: TGCGCCAGCAGCCACCCCGAGGTCTCCGGGGAGCTGTTTTTT. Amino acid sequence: CASSHPEVSGELFF.

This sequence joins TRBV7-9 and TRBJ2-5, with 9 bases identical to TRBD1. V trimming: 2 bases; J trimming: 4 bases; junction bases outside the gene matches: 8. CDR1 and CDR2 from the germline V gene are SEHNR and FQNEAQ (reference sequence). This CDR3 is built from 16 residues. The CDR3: CASSLSRDRALETQYF. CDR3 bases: TGTGCCAGCAGCTTATCAAGGGACAGGGCGTTAGAGACCCAGTACTTC.

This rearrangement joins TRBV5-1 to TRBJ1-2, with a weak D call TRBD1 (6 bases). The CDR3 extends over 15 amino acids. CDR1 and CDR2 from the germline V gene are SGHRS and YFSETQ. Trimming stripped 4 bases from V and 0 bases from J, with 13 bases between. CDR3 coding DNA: TGCGCCAGCAGCCCTGACAGGCACACTAACTATGGCTACACCTTC. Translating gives CASSPDRHTNYGYTF.

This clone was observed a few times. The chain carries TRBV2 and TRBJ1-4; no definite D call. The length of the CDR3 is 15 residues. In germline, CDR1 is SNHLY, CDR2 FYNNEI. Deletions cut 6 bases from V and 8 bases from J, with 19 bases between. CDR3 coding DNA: TGTGCCAGCAGGGCTCCAACCCAGCCGTGGGAAAAACTGTTTTTT. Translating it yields CASRAPTQPWEKLFF.

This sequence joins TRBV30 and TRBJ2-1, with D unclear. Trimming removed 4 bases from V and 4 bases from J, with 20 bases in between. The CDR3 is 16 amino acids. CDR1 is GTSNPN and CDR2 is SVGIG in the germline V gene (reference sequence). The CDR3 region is CAWNLLDPRGYNEQFF. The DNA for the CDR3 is TGTGCCTGGAACCTTTTGGACCCCCGCGGTTACAATGAGCAGTTCTTC. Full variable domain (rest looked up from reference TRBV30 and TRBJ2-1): SQTIHQWPATLVQPVGSPLSLECTVEGTSNPNLYWYRQAAGRGLQLLFYSVGIGQISSEVPQNLSASRPQDRQFILSSKKLLLSDSGFYLCAWNLLDPRGYNEQFFGPGTRLTVL.

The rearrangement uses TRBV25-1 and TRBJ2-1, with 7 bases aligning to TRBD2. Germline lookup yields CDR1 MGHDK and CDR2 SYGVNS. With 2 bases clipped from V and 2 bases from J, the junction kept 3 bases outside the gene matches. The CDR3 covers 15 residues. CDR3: CASSEAGVPYNEQFF. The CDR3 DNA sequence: TGTGCCAGCAGTGAAGCGGGAGTACCCTACAATGAGCAGTTCTTC.

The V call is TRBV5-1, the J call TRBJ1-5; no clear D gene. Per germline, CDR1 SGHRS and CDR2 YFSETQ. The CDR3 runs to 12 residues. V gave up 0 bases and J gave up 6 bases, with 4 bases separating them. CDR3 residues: CASSLEGQPQHF. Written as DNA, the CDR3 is TGCGCCAGCAGCTTGGAGGGTCAGCCCCAGCATTTT.

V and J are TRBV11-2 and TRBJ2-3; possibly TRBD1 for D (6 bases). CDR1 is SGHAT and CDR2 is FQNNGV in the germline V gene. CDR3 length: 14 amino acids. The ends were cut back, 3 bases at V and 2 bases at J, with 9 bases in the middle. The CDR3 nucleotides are TGTGCCAGCAGCTTTACAGGGTCCACAGATACGCAGTATTTT. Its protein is CASSFTGSTDTQYF.

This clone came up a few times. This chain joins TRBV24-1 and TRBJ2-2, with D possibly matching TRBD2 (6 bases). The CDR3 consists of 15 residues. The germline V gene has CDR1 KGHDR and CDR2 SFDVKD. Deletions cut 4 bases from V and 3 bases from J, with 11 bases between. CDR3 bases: TGTGCCACCAGTGAACCCGGGACTCACACCGGGGAGCTGTTTTTT. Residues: CATSEPGTHTGELFF.

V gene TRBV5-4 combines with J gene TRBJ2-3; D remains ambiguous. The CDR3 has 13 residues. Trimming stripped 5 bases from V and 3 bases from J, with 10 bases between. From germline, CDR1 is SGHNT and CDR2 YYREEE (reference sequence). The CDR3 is CASRGRSTDTQYF. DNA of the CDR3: TGTGCCAGCAGGGGTCGTTCTACAGATACGCAGTATTTT.

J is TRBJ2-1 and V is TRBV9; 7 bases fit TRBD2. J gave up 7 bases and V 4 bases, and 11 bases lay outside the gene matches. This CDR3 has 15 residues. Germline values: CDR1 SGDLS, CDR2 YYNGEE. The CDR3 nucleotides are TGTGCCAGCAGCCAAGGACTAGGTATGCTAAATGAGCAGTTCTTC. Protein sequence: CASSQGLGMLNEQFF.

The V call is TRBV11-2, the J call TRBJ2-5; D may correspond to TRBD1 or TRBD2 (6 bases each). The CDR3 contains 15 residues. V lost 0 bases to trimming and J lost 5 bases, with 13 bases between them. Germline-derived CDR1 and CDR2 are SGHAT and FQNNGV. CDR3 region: CASSLESRGRETQYF. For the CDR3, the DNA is TGTGCCAGCAGCTTAGAGTCACGGGGGCGGGAGACCCAGTACTTC.

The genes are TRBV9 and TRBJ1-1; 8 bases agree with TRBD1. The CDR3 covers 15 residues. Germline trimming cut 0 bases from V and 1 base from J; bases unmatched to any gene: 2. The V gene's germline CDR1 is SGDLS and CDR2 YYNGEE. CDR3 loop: CASSVVGQGNTEAFF. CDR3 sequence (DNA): TGTGCCAGCAGCGTAGTAGGACAGGGGAACACTGAAGCTTTCTTT.

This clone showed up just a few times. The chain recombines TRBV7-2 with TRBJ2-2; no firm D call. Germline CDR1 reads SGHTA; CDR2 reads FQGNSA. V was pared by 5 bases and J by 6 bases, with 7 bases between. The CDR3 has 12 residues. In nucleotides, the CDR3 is TGTGCCAGCAGCCCCATCGCCGGGGAGCTGTTTTTT. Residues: CASSPIAGELFF.

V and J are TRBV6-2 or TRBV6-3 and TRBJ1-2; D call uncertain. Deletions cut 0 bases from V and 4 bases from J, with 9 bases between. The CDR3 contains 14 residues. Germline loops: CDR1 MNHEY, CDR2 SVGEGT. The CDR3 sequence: CASSYSHGVYGYTF. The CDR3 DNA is TGTGCCAGCAGTTACTCGCACGGGGTCTATGGCTACACCTTC.

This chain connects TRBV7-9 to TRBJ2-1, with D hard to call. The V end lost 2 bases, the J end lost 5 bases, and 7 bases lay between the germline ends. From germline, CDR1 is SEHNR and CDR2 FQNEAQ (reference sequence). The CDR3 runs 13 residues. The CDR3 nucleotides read TGTGCCAGCAGCTTAACTGAAGACAATGAGCAGTTCTTC. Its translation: CASSLTEDNEQFF.

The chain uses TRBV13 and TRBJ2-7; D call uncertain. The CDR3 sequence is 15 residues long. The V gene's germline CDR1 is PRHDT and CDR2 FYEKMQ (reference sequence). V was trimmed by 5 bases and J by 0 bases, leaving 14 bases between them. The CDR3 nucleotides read TGTGCCAGCAGCACGCGCTCCGGGTTCTCCTACGAGCAGTACTTC. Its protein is CASSTRSGFSYEQYF.

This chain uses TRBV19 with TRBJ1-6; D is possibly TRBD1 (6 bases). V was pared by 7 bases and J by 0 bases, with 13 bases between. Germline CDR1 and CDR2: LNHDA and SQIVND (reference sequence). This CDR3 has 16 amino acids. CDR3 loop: CASNPQGHSYNSPLHF. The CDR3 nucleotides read TGTGCCAGTAATCCTCAGGGGCACTCCTATAATTCACCCCTCCACTTT.